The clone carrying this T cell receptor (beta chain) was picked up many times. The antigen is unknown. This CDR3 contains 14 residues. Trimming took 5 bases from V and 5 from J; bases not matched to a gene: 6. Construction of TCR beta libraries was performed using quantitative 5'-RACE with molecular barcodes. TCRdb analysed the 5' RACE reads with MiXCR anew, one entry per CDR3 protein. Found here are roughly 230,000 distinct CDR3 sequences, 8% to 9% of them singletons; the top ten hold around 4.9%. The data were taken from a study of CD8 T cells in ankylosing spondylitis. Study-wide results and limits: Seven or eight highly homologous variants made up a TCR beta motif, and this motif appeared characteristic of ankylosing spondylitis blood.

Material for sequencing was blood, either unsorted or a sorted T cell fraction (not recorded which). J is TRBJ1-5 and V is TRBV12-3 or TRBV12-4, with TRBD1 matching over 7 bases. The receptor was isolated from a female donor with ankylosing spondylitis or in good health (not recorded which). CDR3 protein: CASSQAGGYQPQHF. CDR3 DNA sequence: TGTGCCAGCAGTCAAGCAGGGGGGTATCAGCCCCAGCATTTT.